This is a list of T cell receptor beta chains from one sample in a study of blood T cell repertoires in COVID-19. Profiled with immunoSEQ multiplex PCR; TCRdb holds only in-frame clones, not every one. The sample records 200,000 to 250,000 clones, approximately 87% being singletons. Sequencing used PBMCs or T cells enriched from blood (not recorded which). The receptors stem from a woman aged 45 to 65 in a cohort exposed to, infected with or recovered from COVID-19 (not recorded which). CDR3s include the opening cysteine and the closing phenylalanine or tryptophan. The order of the fields is V gene, D gene, J gene, clone size, CDR3 DNA, CDR3 protein. The D gene is left open where the match is weak. Clone size is given for some rows only: seen once, a few or many times, or a class if the clone is expanded.

TRBV30	NA	TRBJ1-6	NA	TGTGCCTGGAGTGTACGAGGCACCGACTTTTATAATTCACCCCTCCACTTT	CAWSVRGTDFYNSPLHF
TRBV28	TRBD1	TRBJ1-2	NA	TGTGCCACAACAGGGGGGGATCCCTATGGCTACACCTTC	CATTGGDPYGYTF
TRBV7-2	TRBD2	TRBJ2-5	NA	TGTGCCAGCAGCCCAAACGGACTAGCGGGGGCTTTGGGGACCCAGTACTTC	CASSPNGLAGALGTQYF
TRBV5-1	NA	TRBJ1-2	NA	TGCGCCAGCAGCTCGCGCGCGGGCAGGGGATATAAAGGTTCTGGCTATGGCTACACCTTC	CASSSRAGRGYKGSGYGYTF
TRBV10-3	TRBD1	TRBJ1-1	NA	TGTGCCATCAGATTACGACAGGGGGCGGCTGACACTGAAGCTTTCTTT	CAIRLRQGAADTEAFF
TRBV7-9	NA	TRBJ2-5	NA	TGTGCCAGCAGCTTTCTTGGTGACTTGCCAAAGGAGACCCAGTACTTC	CASSFLGDLPKETQYF
TRBV6-5	NA	TRBJ2-2	NA	TGTGCCTCCGGGACTCTCGGGGGGGAGCTGTTTTTT	CASGTLGGELFF
TRBV30	NA	TRBJ1-3	NA	TGTGCCTGGAGTGTTGGGGGGGCCTCTGGAAACACCATATATTTT	CAWSVGGASGNTIYF
TRBV11-2	NA	TRBJ1-2	NA	TGTGCCAGCAGCTCCACCGGGTTATTTGGCTACACCTTC	CASSSTGLFGYTF
TRBV9	TRBD1	TRBJ1-2	NA	TGTGCCAGCAGCACCCCGGGACAGGCGACCTATGGCTACACCTTC	CASSTPGQATYGYTF
TRBV7-8	NA	TRBJ2-1	NA	TGTGCCAGCAGCTTAGTGACGGGTAATGAGCAGTTCTTC	CASSLVTGNEQFF
TRBV3-1/TRBV3-2	NA	TRBJ1-4	NA	TGTGCCAGCAGCCCTACAGGTGTGAATGAAAAACTGTTTTTT	CASSPTGVNEKLFF
TRBV7-9	NA	TRBJ2-5	NA	TGTGCCAGCAGCCCCCGGACAAGTCAAGAGACCCAGTACTTC	CASSPRTSQETQYF
TRBV5-1	NA	TRBJ2-7	NA	TGCGCCAGCAGCTTGGCCACTAGCCAACATGGCTACGAGCAGTACTTC	CASSLATSQHGYEQYF
TRBV3-1/TRBV3-2	TRBD1	TRBJ1-5	few	TGTGCCAGCAGCCCCAACCCCGGGACAGGCAACAATCAGCCCCAGCATTTT	CASSPNPGTGNNQPQHF
TRBV5-3	NA	TRBJ1-5	NA	TGTGCCAGAAGCCCCTACCCGCTAAACAGGAGATATAGCAATCAGCCCCAGCATTTT	CARSPYPLNRRYSNQPQHF
TRBV2	TRBD2	TRBJ2-2	NA	TGTGCCAGCAACCCCCTCCGGAGCGGGGGGGCGAACACCGGGGAGCTGTTTTTT	CASNPLRSGGANTGELFF
TRBV7-9	TRBD1	TRBJ1-2	NA	TGTGCCATCCGGACAGGGGGCTCTAACTATGGCTACACCTTC	CAIRTGGSNYGYTF
TRBV10-3	TRBD1	TRBJ2-7	NA	TGTGCCATCAGTGAGTTTGTTTTGGGACAGGATTCCTACGAGCAGTACTTC	CAISEFVLGQDSYEQYF
TRBV7-9	NA	TRBJ2-3	NA	TGTGCCAGCAGCCCTGGGGCCTTAGTCATGCAGTATTTT	CASSPGALVMQYF
TRBV24-1	TRBD1	TRBJ2-2	NA	TGTGCCACCAGTGACCGGGGACAGGGGTACGGGGAGCTGTTTTTT	CATSDRGQGYGELFF
TRBV27	NA	TRBJ1-1	NA	TGTGCCAGCAGTTTATTGGGCGCTACCCAGACTGAAGCTTTCTTT	CASSLLGATQTEAFF
TRBV5-4	TRBD1	TRBJ2-7	NA	TGTGCCAGCAGCCCGCGACAGGGGAAGACCTACGAGCAGTACTTC	CASSPRQGKTYEQYF
TRBV4-2	TRBD1	TRBJ2-5	NA	TGTGCCAGCAGCCCGGGACAGGGAACGGAGACCCAGTACTTC	CASSPGQGTETQYF
TRBV19	TRBD1	TRBJ1-4	few	TGTGCCAGTAGTAACACTCGGACAGGGGAGAATGAAAAACTGTTTTTT	CASSNTRTGENEKLFF
TRBV5-4	TRBD2	TRBJ2-1	NA	TGTGCCAGCAGCTTGGAGGGAGCGGGGGGGCAGAATGAGCAGTTCTTC	CASSLEGAGGQNEQFF
TRBV20-1	NA	TRBJ1-3	NA	TGCAGTGCTAGGTTGTCGGACACCATATATTTT	CSARLSDTIYF
TRBV6-1	NA	TRBJ2-7	NA	TGTGCCAGCAGTGAAGGTGCAGGACAAGTAAATCAGGGGTACTTC	CASSEGAGQVNQGYF
TRBV4-2	TRBD2	TRBJ2-1	NA	TGTGCCAGCAGAATAGCGGGGAGGACCTACAATGAGCAGTTCTTC	CASRIAGRTYNEQFF
TRBV6-1	NA	TRBJ1-4	NA	NA	CASSEVGQGAVFF
TRBV29-1	TRBD1	TRBJ1-4	NA	TGCAGCGTCGCCCGACAGGGGATCGACGGAAAACTGTTTTTT	CSVARQGIDGKLFF
TRBV9	TRBD2	TRBJ2-7	NA	TGTGCCAGCAGCGTAGGGACGGGGGGGAGCTCCTACGAGCAGTACTTC	CASSVGTGGSSYEQYF
TRBV4-2	NA	TRBJ1-5	NA	TGTGCCAGCAGCCAAGAAGGGCAGGGGAGTCAGCCCCAGCATTTT	CASSQEGQGSQPQHF
TRBV6-2/TRBV6-3	NA	TRBJ2-3	NA	TGTGCCAGCAGCACCGTTCTCGAGCAAGATACGCAGTATTTT	CASSTVLEQDTQYF
TRBV7-8	TRBD1	TRBJ1-5	few	TGTGCCAGCAGCTCGGGACAGAGTAGCAATCAGCCCCAGCATTTT	CASSSGQSSNQPQHF
TRBV5-6	NA	TRBJ1-2	once	TGTGCCACCTCCTCACAGATGACAGGCGGCTATGGCTACACCTTC	CATSSQMTGGYGYTF
TRBV7-3	TRBD2	TRBJ2-1	once	TGTGCCAGCAGCCCCGCGGGCGGGGGGGCTTTCAATGAGCAGTTCTTC	CASSPAGGGAFNEQFF
TRBV6-5	NA	TRBJ2-3	NA	TGTGCCAGCAGTCGGGGTGATACGCAGTATTTT	CASSRGDTQYF
TRBV5-1	TRBD2	TRBJ2-3	NA	TGCGCCAGCAGCTTGCCTAGCGGGGAGGGTACGCAGTATTTT	CASSLPSGEGTQYF
TRBV2	NA	TRBJ2-1	NA	TGTGCCAGCAGACGGACTGATAATGAGCAGTTCTTC	CASRRTDNEQFF
TRBV7-3	TRBD1	TRBJ1-2	NA	TGTGCCAGCAGCTTATTAGCAGGGGGCTTTGGCTACACCTTC	CASSLLAGGFGYTF
TRBV7-2	NA	TRBJ2-2	NA	TGTGTCTCGGGGTTTGAAACCGGGGAGCTGTTTTTT	CVSGFETGELFF
TRBV9	NA	TRBJ2-7	NA	TGTGCCAGCAGCCCCGGGGTGGGAATCTACGAGCAGTACTTC	CASSPGVGIYEQYF
TRBV19	NA	TRBJ1-4	NA	TGTGCCAGTAATATACAGGGTACTGAAAAACTGTTTTTT	CASNIQGTEKLFF
TRBV7-8	TRBD1	TRBJ1-1	NA	TGTGCCAGCAGCCAAAGAACAATAACAGGGGGCCCTGAAGCTTTCTTT	CASSQRTITGGPEAFF
TRBV5-1	TRBD2	TRBJ2-3	NA	TGCGCCAGCGCGACGGTAGCGGGGACGTTTTCAGATACGCAGTATTTT	CASATVAGTFSDTQYF
TRBV4-1	TRBD2	TRBJ2-2	NA	TGCGCCAGCAGCCACCTAGAGCGGGGGGCGTGGACCGGGGAGCTGTTTTTT	CASSHLERGAWTGELFF